This entry concerns a single T cell receptor beta chain. This CDR3 comprises 15 residues. The V segment lost 2 bases and the J segment 4 bases; nucleotides outside the gene matches: 5. Germline lookup yields CDR1 SGHRS and CDR2 YFSETQ. Quantitative 5'-RACE with molecular barcodes produced the TCR beta libraries. TCRdb redid the calling of the 5' RACE reads with MiXCR, one entry per CDR3 protein. The sample lists around 130,000 distinct CDR3 sequences, about 7% occurring once. The sample comes from a study of CD8 T cells in ankylosing spondylitis. This TCR was recovered from a male donor with ankylosing spondylitis or in good health (not recorded which). This chain joins TRBV5-1 and TRBJ1-1; TRBD1 matches at 10 bases. The sequencing sample was made of blood, either unsorted or a sorted T cell fraction (not recorded which). Here the CDR3 DNA reads TGCGCCAGCAGCTTAGGACAGGGGGGACTCACTGAAGCTTTCTTT. Amino acids: CASSLGQGGLTEAFF.